Following are 27 T cell receptor beta chains from one sample sequenced in a study of identical twins. Each CDR3 protein is one row after TCRdb ran MiXCR on the 5' RACE reads. This sample has a few hundred thousand distinct CDR3 sequences, with roughly 10% found just once. The sequenced sample consisted of naive T cells sorted from blood. These receptors were taken from a woman in her fifties or sixties in good health.

The J gene is TRBJ2-3, the V gene TRBV3-1; TRBD1 matches 8 bases. Trimming removed 4 bases from V and 6 bases from J; junction bases left unmatched: 12. The CDR3 has 16 residues. Germline-derived CDR1 and CDR2 are LGHDT and YNNKEL (reference sequence). Here the CDR3 DNA reads TGTGCCAGCAGCCCGCGAGGGACAGGCTTGAGGGATACGCAGTATTTT. Encoded protein: CASSPRGTGLRDTQYF.

This rearrangement joins TRBV5-1 to TRBJ2-7; 8 bases align to TRBD2. Losses at the gene ends were 6 bases for V and 1 base for J; bases not matched to a gene: 6. Germline CDR1 is SGHRS and CDR2 is YFSETQ. The CDR3 is 14 amino acids. The CDR3 DNA sequence: TGCGCCAGCAACCCTAGCGGGCGATCCTACGAGCAGTACTTC. Translated, it gives CASNPSGRSYEQYF.

This clonotype appeared a few times. This chain connects TRBV7-9 to TRBJ2-3; D is unclear. V was pared by 7 bases and J by 2 bases, with 13 bases between. Germline V gives CDR1 SEHNR, CDR2 FQNEAQ (reference sequence). The CDR3 is 14 residues long. CDR3 sequence: CASTSPALTDTQYF. In nucleotides, the CDR3 is TGTGCCAGCACCTCTCCGGCTCTCACAGATACGCAGTATTTT.

This clonotype was observed many times. This chain links TRBV20-1 with TRBJ2-1; 7 bases align to TRBD1. V trimming: 5 bases; J trimming: 7 bases; junction bases outside the gene matches: 17. The CDR3 extends over 16 amino acids. CDR1 is DFQATT, CDR2 SNEGSKA, per germline (reference sequence). CDR3 residues: CSAPRQGTIKINEQFF. Here the CDR3 DNA reads TGCAGTGCTCCCCGACAGGGAACGATCAAGATTAATGAGCAGTTCTTC.

CDR3 residues: CASRLAAGRTHYGYTF. The CDR3 region has the DNA TGTGCCAGCAGGCTGGCGGCAGGGAGAACCCACTATGGCTACACCTTC. The chain has TRBV6-2 or TRBV6-3 and TRBJ1-2; a possible D gene is TRBD1 (5 bases). This CDR3 is built from 16 residues. The V end was cut by 6 bases, the J end by 3 bases, with 20 bases between. CDR1 and CDR2 (germline): MNHEY, SVGEGT.

This clonotype was seen many times. V and J are TRBV23-1 and TRBJ2-7; no clear D gene. TRBV23-1 is identified as an open reading frame with a role that is uncertain. Trimming removed 2 bases at V and 4 bases at J, with 18 bases between. The CDR3 spans 16 residues. DNA of the CDR3: TGCGCCAGCAGTCAACCCCTGGACGACATCTCGTACGAGCAGTACTTC. Translated: CASSQPLDDISYEQYF.

The V gene is TRBV19, the J gene TRBJ2-3, with 10 bases that match TRBD2. There are 15 residues in the CDR3. Germline CDR1 and CDR2: LNHDA and SQIVND (reference sequence). The trim removed 8 bases at V and 0 bases at J, leaving 5 bases unmatched. DNA for the CDR3: TGTGCCAGTGGCCCTAGCGGGGGTAGCACAGATACGCAGTATTTT. Its protein product is CASGPSGGSTDTQYF.

This sequence joins TRBV11-2 and TRBJ2-3, with TRBD2 matching 10 bases. Unmatched junction bases numbered 5, after V lost 1 base and J lost 4 bases. This CDR3 is built from 16 residues. CDR1 and CDR2 (germline): SGHAT, FQNNGV. The CDR3 spells CASSLVPAGGPDTQYF. DNA of the CDR3: TGTGCCAGCAGCTTAGTTCCAGCGGGAGGGCCAGATACGCAGTATTTT.

This clonotype was seen many times. The chain employs TRBV18 and TRBJ2-5; no reliable D call. Germline V gene sequence: CDR1 KGHSH, CDR2 LQKENI. V lost 1 base to trimming and J lost 2 bases, with 11 bases between them. This CDR3 spans 15 amino acids. CDR3 in amino acids: CASSPLLGGQETQYF. The CDR3 DNA follows: TGTGCCAGCTCACCACTTTTGGGCGGACAAGAGACCCAGTACTTC. The entire variable domain, with the rest obtained from reference TRBV18 and TRBJ2-5, is as follows: NAGVMQNPRHLVRRRGQEARLRCSPMKGHSHVYWYRQLPEEGLKFMVYLQKENIIDESGMPKERFSAEFPKEGPSILRIQQVVRGDSAAYFCASSPLLGGQETQYFGPGTRLLVL.

This clonotype was seen a handful of times. The chain joins TRBV5-1 to TRBJ2-7, with 12 nucleotides matching TRBD1. Germline-derived CDR1 and CDR2 are SGHRS and YFSETQ. This CDR3 comprises 15 residues. Trimming at V came to 4 bases and at J to 1 base, leaving 3 bases not matched to a gene. In DNA form, the CDR3 reads TGCGCCAGCAGCATGGGACAGGGGGCTTCCTACGAGCAGTACTTC. Translation: CASSMGQGASYEQYF.

The chain carries TRBV27 and TRBJ2-2; TRBD2 might be the D (5 bases). V lost 2 bases and J 5 bases, leaving 12 bases between the germline ends. This CDR3 is 15 amino acids long. Germline V CDR1 and CDR2: MNHEY, SMNVEV (reference sequence). CDR3 in amino acids: CASSLGGSGTGELFF. CDR3 nucleotides: TGTGCCAGCAGTTTAGGAGGTTCGGGAACCGGGGAGCTGTTTTTT.

The chain recombines TRBV4-1 with TRBJ2-1; D is perhaps TRBD1 or TRBD2 (5 bases each). The V end lost 2 bases, the J end lost 2 bases, and 10 bases lay between the germline ends. Germline V gene lookup returns CDR1 MGHRA and CDR2 YSYEKL. This CDR3 region has 15 residues. The CDR3 region is CASSQRDPTYNEQFF. The CDR3 DNA follows: TGCGCCAGCAGCCAAAGGGACCCCACCTACAATGAGCAGTTCTTC.

The chain combines TRBV6-2 or TRBV6-3 with TRBJ2-6; D is possibly TRBD1 or TRBD2 (5 bases each). Germline V CDR1 and CDR2: MNHEY, SVGEGT. Trimming left V 6 bases short and J 5 bases short, with 20 bases between. The CDR3 covers 17 residues. The CDR3 loop is CASRDAGASLWANVLTF. The CDR3 region has the DNA TGTGCCAGCAGAGACGCCGGGGCCTCCCTCTGGGCCAACGTCCTGACTTTC.

This clonotype has a count of ten or more. The gene calls are TRBV9 and TRBJ2-1, with D perhaps matching TRBD1 or TRBD2 (5 bases each). CDR3 length: 15 residues. With 3 bases removed from V and 6 bases from J, the gap between germline ends came to 16 bases. CDR1 is SGDLS and CDR2 is YYNGEE in the germline V gene. The CDR3 protein is CASSAIRGVANEQFF. The CDR3 DNA is TGTGCCAGCAGCGCCATAAGAGGGGTCGCCAATGAGCAGTTCTTC. The variable domain in full, completed from reference TRBV9 and TRBJ2-1, reads DSGVTQTPKHLITATGQRVTLRCSPRSGDLSVYWYQQSLDQGLQFLIQYYNGEERAKGNILERFSAQQFPDLHSELNLSSLELGDSALYFCASSAIRGVANEQFFGPGTRLTVL.

This clonotype has more than one count but fewer than ten. The chain employs TRBV6-1 and TRBJ1-2; 10 bases agree with TRBD1. Looked up from germline, CDR1 is MNHNS and CDR2 is SASEGT. J lost 1 base, V lost 4 bases, and 3 bases had no gene match. The CDR3 is 15 amino acids. CDR3 nucleotides: TGTGCCAGCAGTGTCCGGGACAGGGGTAACTATGGCTACACCTTC. Protein sequence: CASSVRDRGNYGYTF.

This clonotype has just a few counts. The genes are TRBV4-1 and TRBJ2-1, with 11 bases lining up with TRBD2. This CDR3 contains 16 residues. V lost 4 bases, J lost 6 bases, and 8 bases stayed unmatched. Germline V gene data show CDR1 as MGHRA and CDR2 as YSYEKL. The CDR3 loop is CASSRDSGRAVNEQFF. The CDR3, as DNA: TGCGCCAGCAGCCGGGATAGCGGGAGGGCCGTCAATGAGCAGTTCTTC.

The CDR3 here is CASSPGDRLNTIYF. DNA of the CDR3: TGTGCCAGCAGCCCAGGCGACAGATTGAACACCATATATTTT. J is TRBJ1-3 and V is TRBV7-9; D is possibly TRBD1 (5 bases). The V end lost 5 bases, the J end lost 7 bases, and 15 bases lay between the germline ends. The CDR3 runs to 14 residues. Germline values: CDR1 SEHNR, CDR2 FQNEAQ (reference sequence).

The sample holds a few counts of this clonotype. DNA of the CDR3: TGTGCCAGCAGCGCGACAGCGAAAGGGGCAGATACGCAGTATTTT. This translates into CASSATAKGADTQYF. The chain carries TRBV7-9 and TRBJ2-3, with D perhaps matching TRBD1 (5 bases). V was pared by 5 bases and J by 4 bases, with 16 bases between. Germline V gene lookup returns CDR1 SEHNR and CDR2 FQNEAQ (reference sequence). The CDR3 runs 15 residues. Complete variable domain (other parts from reference TRBV7-9 and TRBJ2-3): DTGVSQNPRHKITKRGQNVTFRCDPISEHNRLYWYRQTLGQGPEFLTYFQNEAQLEKSRLLSDRFSAERPKGSFSTLEIQRTEQGDSAMYLCASSATAKGADTQYFGPGTRLTVL.

The J gene is TRBJ2-1, the V gene TRBV29-1; 8 positions agree with TRBD2. Trimming took 7 bases from V and 6 from J; bases not matched to a gene: 8. This CDR3 contains 13 residues. Per the germline V gene, CDR1 is SQVTM and CDR2 is ANQGSEA. CDR3 in amino acids: CSAPGGPGNEQFF. DNA of the CDR3: TGCAGCGCCCCGGGAGGGCCGGGCAATGAGCAGTTCTTC.

This clonotype was detected many times. The chain combines TRBV5-1 with TRBJ1-1; tentatively, D is TRBD1 (6 bases). The CDR3 covers 13 residues. Trimming pared 5 bases from V and 8 bases from J, leaving 16 bases between. The germline gives CDR1 SGHRS, CDR2 YFSETQ. The CDR3 DNA reads as TGCGCCAGCAGGCCCATCGGGGGCATGGAAGCTTTCTTT. Encoded protein: CASRPIGGMEAFF.

This CDR3 reads CATSSTREQFF. The CDR3 DNA reads TGTGCCACCAGTTCGACCCGCGAGCAGTTCTTC. The chain employs TRBV24-1 and TRBJ2-1, with no clear D. Germline V gives CDR1 KGHDR, CDR2 SFDVKD. The CDR3 totals 11 residues. Deletions cut 6 bases from V and 10 bases from J, with 9 bases between.

This chain connects TRBV11-2 to TRBJ2-7, with D perhaps TRBD1 (6 bases). Germline-derived CDR1 and CDR2 are SGHAT and FQNNGV. The V end lost 4 bases, the J end lost 7 bases, and 14 bases lay between the germline ends. The CDR3 length is 13 residues. DNA of the CDR3: TGTGCCAGCAGCTCGAAAGTGAGGGGGGAGCAGTACGTC. Encoded protein: CASSSKVRGEQYV.

This sequence joins TRBV7-9 and TRBJ2-3; no clear D gene. Trimming cost V 5 bases and J 5 bases, with 11 bases left between them. Germline CDR1 is SEHNR and CDR2 is FQNEAQ (reference sequence). The CDR3 totals 13 residues. CDR3 sequence: CASSPNAKDTQYF. CDR3 nucleotide sequence: TGTGCCAGCAGCCCTAACGCTAAAGATACGCAGTATTTT.

The gene calls are TRBV20-1 and TRBJ2-1, with 12 positions matching TRBD2. Germline V gene lookup returns CDR1 DFQATT and CDR2 SNEGSKA (reference sequence). The CDR3 contains 14 residues. With 1 base clipped from V and 7 bases from J, the junction kept 2 bases outside the gene matches. The CDR3 loop reads CSARATSGSNEQFF. In DNA, the CDR3 is TGCAGTGCTAGAGCGACTAGCGGGAGTAATGAGCAGTTCTTC.

J is TRBJ1-4 and V is TRBV7-8; D is undetermined. The germline CDR1 and CDR2 sequences are SGHVS and FQNEAQ. The V and J ends lost 0 bases and 5 bases respectively, with 13 bases between them. This CDR3 has 16 residues. The DNA for the CDR3 is TGTGCCAGCAGCTTAGCGGGTGGTCAGAGGAATGAAAAACTGTTTTTT. It specifies CASSLAGGQRNEKLFF.

The chain is built from TRBV5-1 and TRBJ2-7; 7 nucleotides match TRBD2. Germline V gene lookup returns CDR1 SGHRS and CDR2 YFSETQ. After removal of 0 bases from V and 6 bases from J, the junction contained 9 bases not matched to a gene. This CDR3 is built from 15 residues. The DNA for the CDR3 is TGCGCCAGCAGCTTGGACTCGGCGGGAGCTGGCGAGCAGTACTTC. Its protein is CASSLDSAGAGEQYF.

This rearrangement joins TRBV4-2 to TRBJ2-6; TRBD1 might be the D (6 bases). V lost 0 bases to trimming and J lost 1 base, with 16 bases between them. From germline, CDR1 is LGHNA and CDR2 YNFKEQ. CDR3 size: 19 residues. CDR3 residues: CASSQDGWGRLSGANVLTF. CDR3 nucleotide sequence: TGTGCCAGCAGCCAAGATGGGTGGGGGCGTCTGTCTGGGGCCAACGTCCTGACTTTC.